This TCR beta chain appears in the sequencing data of a study of OX40 agonist ivuxolimab in advanced cancers. Study-wide context: Patients in the trial were receiving intravenous ivuxolimab every 2 weeks, at doses of 0.01 to 10 mg/kg. At roughly 80% male, the cohort had a mean age of around 56 years, ranging from roughly 20 to 90.

A note on this clone: Antigen specificity is unknown.

The germline CDR1 and CDR2 sequences are SEHNR and FQNEAQ (reference sequence). Between the trimmed V and J ends, which lost 1 base and 6 bases, there was a span of 13 bases. This CDR3 contains 15 residues. Profiling relied on immunoSEQ multiplex PCR, and the TCRdb table lists in-frame clones only, not all of them. The sample consists of 65,000 to 90,000 clones, over 80% of them appearing once. Cycle 7 day 1, cycle 4 day 1, and baseline were the timepoints at which blood was sampled. General study findings and limits: The investigators did not determine what antigen specificity the expanded peripheral T cells had.

The gene calls are TRBV7-9 and TRBJ2-1, with a possible D match to TRBD2 (5 bases). Sequenced material: CD4+ or CD8+ T cells sorted from blood, taken in a trial of the OX40 agonist ivuxolimab. This clonotype was sampled from an adult with an advanced solid tumor such as melanoma, head and neck, liver or kidney cancer. CDR3 DNA: TGTGCCAGCAGCTTAGGGGGATCTAGCTTCAATGAGCAGTTCTTC. Translating it yields CASSLGGSSFNEQFF. The whole variable domain, remainder taken from reference TRBV7-9 and TRBJ2-1, is DTGVSQNPRHKITKRGQNVTFRCDPISEHNRLYWYRQTLGQGPEFLTYFQNEAQLEKSRLLSDRFSAERPKGSFSTLEIQRTEQGDSAMYLCASSLGGSSFNEQFFGPGTRLTVL.